This TCR beta chain was documented in a study of long-term antiretroviral therapy in people with HIV. A v3.0 immunoSEQ assay was performed at survey level. Assay: immunoSEQ multiplex PCR; the TCRdb copy retains only in-frame clones and omits some. The sample yields more than 20,000 clones, 60% to 80% seen once. This clone occurred once. HIV-positive participants all received treatment in the United States. Germline CDR1 is SGHTA and CDR2 is FQGNSA. CDR3 length equals 15 residues. V gave up 5 bases and J gave up 3 bases; unmatched junction bases: 2. Here the sequenced sample was unsorted PBMCs, taken about 1.8 years before starting antiretroviral therapy. The sequence was collected from a woman between 35 and 50 years old with HIV. J is TRBJ2-1 and V is TRBV7-2; 12 bases agree with TRBD2. CDR3 nucleotide sequence: TGTGCCAGCAGCCAGACTAGCGGGGGCTACAATGAGCAGTTCTTC. Protein product: CASSQTSGGYNEQFF.